Reported below is one T cell receptor (beta chain). These data come from a study of blood T cell repertoires in COVID-19. Across the study: From T cells, B-cell-depleted T cells, or PBMCs came the material, which was cDNA or gDNA.

Assay: immunoSEQ multiplex PCR; the TCRdb copy retains only in-frame clones and omits some. Among around 180,000 clones listed, 80% to 90% were seen once. Sequenced: peripheral blood. The receptor's source is a man aged 55-75 years with acute or convalescent COVID-19.

The CDR3 coding sequence is TGTGCCAGCAGCACCCCAGGGGGCGCACGGGAGCTGTTTTTT. Amino acids: CASSTPGGARELFF. V gene TRBV7-2 combines with J gene TRBJ2-2; TRBD1 matches 8 bases. There are 14 residues in the CDR3. J gave up 9 bases and V 5 bases, and 8 bases lay outside the gene matches. Germline values: CDR1 SGHTA, CDR2 FQGNSA.